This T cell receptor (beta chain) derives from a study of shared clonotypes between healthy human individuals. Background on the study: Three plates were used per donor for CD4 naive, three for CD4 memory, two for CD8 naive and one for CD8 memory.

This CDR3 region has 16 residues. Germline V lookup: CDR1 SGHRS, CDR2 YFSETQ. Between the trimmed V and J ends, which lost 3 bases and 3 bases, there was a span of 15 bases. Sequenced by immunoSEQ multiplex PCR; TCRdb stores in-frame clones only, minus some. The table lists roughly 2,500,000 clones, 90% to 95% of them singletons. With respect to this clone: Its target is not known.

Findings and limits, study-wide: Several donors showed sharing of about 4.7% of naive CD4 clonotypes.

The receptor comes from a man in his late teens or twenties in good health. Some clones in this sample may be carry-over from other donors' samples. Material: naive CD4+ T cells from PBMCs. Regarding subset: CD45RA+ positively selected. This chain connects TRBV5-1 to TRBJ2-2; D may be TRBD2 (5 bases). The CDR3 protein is CASSSERLLYTGELFF. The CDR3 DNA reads TGCGCCAGCAGCTCCGAGCGGCTCCTATACACCGGGGAGCTGTTTTTT.